This record looks at one T cell receptor beta chain sequence and its context. PCR amplification relied on 60 Vbeta primers (plus 13 Jbeta primers). Only in-frame clones appear in the TCRdb table, and some are missing; sequencing was by immunoSEQ multiplex PCR. Counted here are about 85,000 clones, around 80% occurring once; the ten biggest clones make up about 23%. The data belong to a study of cytomegalovirus exposure and HLA in healthy donors. The CDR3 length is 16 residues. Trimming took 3 bases from V and 0 from J, leaving 11 bases between them. The germline V gene encodes CDR1 MDHEN and CDR2 SYDVKM.

This receptor was taken from a woman between 50 and 59 years old in good health and CMV-seropositive. The V gene is TRBV28, the J gene TRBJ2-2, with unresolved D. The specimen sequenced was PBMCs. In DNA, the CDR3 is TGTGCCAGCAGTTTGCCAGACTCAACGAACACCGGGGAGCTGTTTTTT. Its protein is CASSLPDSTNTGELFF.